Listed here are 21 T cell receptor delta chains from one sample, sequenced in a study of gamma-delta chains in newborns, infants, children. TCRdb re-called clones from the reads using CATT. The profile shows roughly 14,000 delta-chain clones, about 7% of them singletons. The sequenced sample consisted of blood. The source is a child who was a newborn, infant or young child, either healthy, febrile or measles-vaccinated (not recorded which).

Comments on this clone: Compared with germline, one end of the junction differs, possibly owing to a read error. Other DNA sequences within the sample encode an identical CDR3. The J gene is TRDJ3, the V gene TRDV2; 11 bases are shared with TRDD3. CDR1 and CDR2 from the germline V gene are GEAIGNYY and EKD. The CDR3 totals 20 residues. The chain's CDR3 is CACDTVLGDNRSWDTRQMFF. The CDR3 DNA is TGTGCCTGTGACACCGTACTGGGGGATAATCGCTCCTGGGACACCCGCCAGATGTTTTTC.

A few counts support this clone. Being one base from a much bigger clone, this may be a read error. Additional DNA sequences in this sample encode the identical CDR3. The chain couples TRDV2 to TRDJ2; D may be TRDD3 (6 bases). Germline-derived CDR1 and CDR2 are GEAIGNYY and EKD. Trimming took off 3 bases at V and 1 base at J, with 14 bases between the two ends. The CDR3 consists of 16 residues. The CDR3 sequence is CACDVLGDGLTAQLFF. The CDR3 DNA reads TGTGCCTGTGACGTACTGGGAGATGGTTTGACAGCACAACTCTTCTTT.

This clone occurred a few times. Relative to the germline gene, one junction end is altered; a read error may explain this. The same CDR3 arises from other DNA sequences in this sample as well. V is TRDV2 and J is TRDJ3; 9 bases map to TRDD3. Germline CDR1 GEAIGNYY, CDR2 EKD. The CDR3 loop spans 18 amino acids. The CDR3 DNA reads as TGTGCCTGTGACACACTGGGGGAGAGCTCCTGGGATACCCGACAGATGTTTTTC. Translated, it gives CACDTLGESSWDTRQMFF.

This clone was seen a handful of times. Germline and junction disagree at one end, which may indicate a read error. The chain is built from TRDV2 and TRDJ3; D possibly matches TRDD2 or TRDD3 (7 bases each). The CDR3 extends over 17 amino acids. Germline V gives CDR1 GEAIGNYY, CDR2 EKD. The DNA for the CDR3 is TGTGCCTATGACACTGGGGATCCTTCCTGGGACACCCGACAGATGTTCTTC. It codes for CAYDTGDPSWDTRQMFF.

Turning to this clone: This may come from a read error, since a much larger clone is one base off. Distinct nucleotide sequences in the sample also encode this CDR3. The CDR3 nucleotides read TGTGCCTGTGACGGGTACTGGGGGATACCGAGCTCCTGGGACACCCGCCAGATGTTTTTC. Amino acid sequence: CACDGYWGIPSSWDTRQMFF. The chain carries TRDV2 and TRDJ3, with 12 bases aligning to TRDD3. Germline assignment: CDR1 GEAIGNYY and CDR2 EKD. The CDR3 sequence is 20 residues long.

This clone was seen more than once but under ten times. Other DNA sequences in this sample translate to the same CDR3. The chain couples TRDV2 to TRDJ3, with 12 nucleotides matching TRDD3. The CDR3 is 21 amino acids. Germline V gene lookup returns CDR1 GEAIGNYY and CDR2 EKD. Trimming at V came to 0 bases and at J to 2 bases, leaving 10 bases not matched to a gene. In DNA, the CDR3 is TGTGCCTGTGACACCGTTGCTGGGGGATACGCAATACCCTGGGACACCCGACAGATGTTTTTC. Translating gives CACDTVAGGYAIPWDTRQMFF.

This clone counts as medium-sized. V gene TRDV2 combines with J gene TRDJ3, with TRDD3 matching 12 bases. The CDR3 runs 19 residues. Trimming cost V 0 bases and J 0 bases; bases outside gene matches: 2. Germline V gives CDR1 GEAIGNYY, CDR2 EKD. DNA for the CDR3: TGTGCCTGTGACACCACTGGGGGATACAGCTCCTGGGACACCCGACAGATGTTTTTC. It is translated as CACDTTGGYSSWDTRQMFF.

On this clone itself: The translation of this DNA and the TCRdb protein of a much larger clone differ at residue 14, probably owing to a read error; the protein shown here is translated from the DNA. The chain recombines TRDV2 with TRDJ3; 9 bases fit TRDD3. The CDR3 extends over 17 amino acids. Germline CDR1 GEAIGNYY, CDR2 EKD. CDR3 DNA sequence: TGTGCCTGTGACACCTGGGGGATATCCTGGGACACCCGACGGATGTTTTTC. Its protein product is CACDTWGISWDTRRMFF.

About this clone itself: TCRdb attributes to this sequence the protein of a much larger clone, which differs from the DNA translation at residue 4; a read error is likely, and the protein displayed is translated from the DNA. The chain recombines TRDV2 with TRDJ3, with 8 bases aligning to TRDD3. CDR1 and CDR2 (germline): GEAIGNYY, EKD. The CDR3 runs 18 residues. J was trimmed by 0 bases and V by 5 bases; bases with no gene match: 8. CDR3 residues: CACGRLGGSSWDTRQMFF. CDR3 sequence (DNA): TGTGCCTGTGGCCGACTGGGGGGAAGCTCCTGGGACACCCGACAGATGTTTTTC.

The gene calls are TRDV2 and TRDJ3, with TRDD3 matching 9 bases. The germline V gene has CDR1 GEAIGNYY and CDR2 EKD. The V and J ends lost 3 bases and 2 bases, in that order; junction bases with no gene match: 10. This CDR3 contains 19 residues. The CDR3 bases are TGTGCCTGTGACCACCTACTGGGGGACTCACCCTGGGACACCCGACAGATGTTTTTC. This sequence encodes CACDHLLGDSPWDTRQMFF.

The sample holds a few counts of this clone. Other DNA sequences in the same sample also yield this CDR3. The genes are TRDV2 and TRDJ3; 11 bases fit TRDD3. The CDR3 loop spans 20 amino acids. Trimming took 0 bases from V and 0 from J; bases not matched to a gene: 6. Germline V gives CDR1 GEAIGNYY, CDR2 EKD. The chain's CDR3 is CACDTVVLGDSSWDTRQMFF. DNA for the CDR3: TGTGCCTGTGACACCGTAGTACTGGGGGATAGCTCCTGGGACACCCGACAGATGTTTTTC.

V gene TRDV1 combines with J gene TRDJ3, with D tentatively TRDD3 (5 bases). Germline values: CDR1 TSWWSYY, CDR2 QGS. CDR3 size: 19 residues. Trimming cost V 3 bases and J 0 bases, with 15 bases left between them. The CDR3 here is CALGDIYLGSSWDTRQMFF. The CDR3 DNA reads TGTGCTCTTGGGGACATTTACTTGGGGAGCTCCTGGGACACCCGACAGATGTTTTTC.

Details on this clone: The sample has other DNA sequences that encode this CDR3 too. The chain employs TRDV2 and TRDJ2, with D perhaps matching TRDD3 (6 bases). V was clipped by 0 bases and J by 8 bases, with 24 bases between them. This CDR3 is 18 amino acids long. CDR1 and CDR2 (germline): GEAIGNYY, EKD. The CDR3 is CACDTVGGDSRETAQLFF. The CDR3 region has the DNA TGTGCCTGTGACACCGTGGGGGGGGACTCCCGCGAGACGGCACAACTCTTCTTT.

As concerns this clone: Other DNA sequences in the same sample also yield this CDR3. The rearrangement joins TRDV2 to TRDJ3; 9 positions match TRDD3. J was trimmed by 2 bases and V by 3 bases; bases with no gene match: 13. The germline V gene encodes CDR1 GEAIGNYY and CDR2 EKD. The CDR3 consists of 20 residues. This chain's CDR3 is CACDAVGLGDAPWDTRQMFF. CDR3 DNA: TGTGCCTGTGACGCCGTAGGGCTGGGGGATGCGCCCTGGGACACCCGACAGATGTTTTTC.

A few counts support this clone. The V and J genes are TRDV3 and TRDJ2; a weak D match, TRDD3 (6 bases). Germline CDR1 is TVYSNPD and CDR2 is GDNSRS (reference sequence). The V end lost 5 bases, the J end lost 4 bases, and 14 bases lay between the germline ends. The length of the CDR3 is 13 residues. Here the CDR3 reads CALGIGETAQLFF. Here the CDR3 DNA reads TGTGCCCTGGGGATTGGGGAGACAGCACAACTCTTCTTT.

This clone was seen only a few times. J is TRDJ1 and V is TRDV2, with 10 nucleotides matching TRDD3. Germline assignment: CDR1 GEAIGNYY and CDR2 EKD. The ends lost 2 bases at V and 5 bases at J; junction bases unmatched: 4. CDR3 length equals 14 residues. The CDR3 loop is CACDILGDRDKLIF. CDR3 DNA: TGTGCCTGTGACATACTGGGGGATCGGGATAAACTCATCTTT.

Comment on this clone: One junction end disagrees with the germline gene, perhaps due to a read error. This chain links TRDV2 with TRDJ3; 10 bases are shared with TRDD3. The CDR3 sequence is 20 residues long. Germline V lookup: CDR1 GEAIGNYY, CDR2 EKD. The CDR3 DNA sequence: TGTGCCTGTGACACCGTACTGGGGGATCCCTTCTCCTGTGACACCCGACAGATGTTTTTC. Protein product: CACDTVLGDPFSCDTRQMFF.

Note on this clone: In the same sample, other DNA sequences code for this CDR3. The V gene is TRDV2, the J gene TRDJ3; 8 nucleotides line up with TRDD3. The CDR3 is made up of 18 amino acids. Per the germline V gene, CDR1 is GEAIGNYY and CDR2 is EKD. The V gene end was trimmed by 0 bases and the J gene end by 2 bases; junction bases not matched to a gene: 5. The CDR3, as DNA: TGTGCCTGTGACACCGTGGGGGATTCGCCCTGGGACACCCGACAGATGTTTTTC. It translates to CACDTVGDSPWDTRQMFF.

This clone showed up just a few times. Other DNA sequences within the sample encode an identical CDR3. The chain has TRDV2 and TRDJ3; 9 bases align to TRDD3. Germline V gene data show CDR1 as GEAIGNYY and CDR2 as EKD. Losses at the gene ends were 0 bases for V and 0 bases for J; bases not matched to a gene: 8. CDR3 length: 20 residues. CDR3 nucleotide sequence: TGTGCCTGTGACACCGTACTGGGGGACTCAAGCTCCTGGGACACCCGACAGATGTTTTTC. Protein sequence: CACDTVLGDSSSWDTRQMFF.

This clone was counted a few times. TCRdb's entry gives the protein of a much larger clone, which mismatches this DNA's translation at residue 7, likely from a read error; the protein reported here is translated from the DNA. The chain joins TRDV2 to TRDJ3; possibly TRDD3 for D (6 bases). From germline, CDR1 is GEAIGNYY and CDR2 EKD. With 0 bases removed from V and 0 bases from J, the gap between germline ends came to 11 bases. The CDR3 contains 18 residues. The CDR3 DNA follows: TGTGCCTGTGACACCGGCCGGGGGAGCTCCTGGGACACCCGACAGATGTTTTTC. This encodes CACDTGRGSSWDTRQMFF.

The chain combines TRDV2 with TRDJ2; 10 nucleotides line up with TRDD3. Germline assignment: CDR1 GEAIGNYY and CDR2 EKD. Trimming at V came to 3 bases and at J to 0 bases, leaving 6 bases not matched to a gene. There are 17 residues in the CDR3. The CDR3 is CACDLLGDPSLTAQLFF. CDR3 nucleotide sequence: TGTGCCTGTGACCTACTGGGGGATCCGTCTTTGACAGCACAACTCTTCTTT.